One sample yielded the 9 T cell receptor beta chains listed below, sequenced in a study of regulatory T cells in long-lasting Graves disease. Documented time point: persistent/refractory GD, antithyroid drugs over 5 years with positive TRAb. Generation of the TCR library employed RNA extracted from PBMCs. HTBI primers from iRepertoire and Arm-PCR of CDR3 regions yielded the TCR beta libraries. TCRdb re-analysed the multiplex PCR reads in MiXCR, keeping a single row per CDR3 protein. The data show roughly 490,000 distinct CDR3 sequences, under 25% seen once. This specimen was peripheral blood mononuclear cells (PBMCs), taken when the disease was refractory, from a patient treated with antithyroid drugs. These receptors were taken from a female donor with Graves disease.

This clonotype was seen repeatedly, ten times or more. DNA of the CDR3: TGTGCCAGCAGCTTAGACAGCCAGGTGTATAATTCACCCCTCCACTTT. Protein product: CASSLDSQVYNSPLHF. The chain is built from TRBV11-2 and TRBJ1-6; D is unresolved. Germline V gives CDR1 SGHAT, CDR2 FQNNGV. V lost 0 bases and J lost 4, with 10 bases in between. This CDR3 is 16 amino acids long. The full variable domain, its missing parts supplied by reference TRBV11-2 and TRBJ1-6, is EAGVAQSPRYKIIEKRQSVAFWCNPISGHATLYWYQQILGQGPKLLIQFQNNGVVDDSQLPKDRFSAERLKGVDSTLKIQPAKLEDSAVYLCASSLDSQVYNSPLHFGNGTRLTVT.

This clonotype was counted between two and nine times. The chain employs TRBV5-1 and TRBJ1-1, with 7 nucleotides matching TRBD1. The CDR3 spans 16 residues. The ends lost 0 bases at V and 3 bases at J; junction bases unmatched: 8. The germline gives CDR1 SGHRS, CDR2 YFSETQ. This chain's CDR3 is CASSLVQGEGDTEAFF. CDR3 coding DNA: TGCGCCAGCAGCTTGGTTCAGGGGGAGGGCGACACTGAAGCTTTCTTT.

At least ten counts were recorded for this clonotype. The genes are TRBV28 and TRBJ1-4; 8 positions match TRBD1. The CDR3 runs 14 residues. V shed 8 bases and J 8 bases; nucleotides not matched to a gene: 10. Germline values: CDR1 MDHEN, CDR2 SYDVKM. The CDR3 bases are TGTGCCAGCGGCAAGCAGGGGGCATGGGAAAAACTGTTTTTT. Translating gives CASGKQGAWEKLFF.

At least ten counts were recorded for this clonotype. This chain joins TRBV28 and TRBJ2-7; D remains unclear. Trimming shortened V by 8 bases and J by 0 bases, and 14 bases separated the two germline ends. Germline V CDR1 and CDR2: MDHEN, SYDVKM. The CDR3 totals 14 residues. This CDR3 reads CASATDWSSYEQYF. CDR3 in DNA: TGTGCCAGCGCAACTGACTGGAGCTCCTACGAGCAGTACTTC.

This clonotype was seen once. The rearrangement joins TRBV4-3 to TRBJ2-7; 9 bases align to TRBD1. Trimming took 0 bases from V and 4 from J; bases not matched to a gene: 4. This CDR3 has 15 amino acids. CDR1 and CDR2 (germline): LGHNA, YSLEER. CDR3 residues: CASSQDYRGLYEQYF. In DNA, the CDR3 is TGCGCCAGCAGCCAAGATTACAGGGGGCTATACGAGCAGTACTTC.

This clonotype was counted only a few times. The chain recombines TRBV13 with TRBJ1-1; D not resolved. V lost 5 bases and J lost 5, with 9 bases in between. CDR1 and CDR2 (germline): PRHDT, FYEKMQ (reference sequence). The CDR3 is 12 amino acids. The CDR3 loop reads CASSRVGTEAFF. As DNA, the CDR3 is TGTGCCAGCAGCCGTGTCGGAACTGAAGCTTTCTTT.

This chain joins TRBV6-9 and TRBJ1-6, with 7 bases matching TRBD1. Germline lookup yields CDR1 MNHGY and CDR2 SVAAGI. V gave up 3 bases and J gave up 10 bases; unmatched junction bases: 12. The CDR3 is 16 amino acids. The CDR3: CASSYASAVQGSPLHF. CDR3 sequence (DNA): TGTGCCAGCAGTTACGCATCAGCGGTACAGGGGTCACCCCTCCACTTT.

As to this clonotype: It may be a read error: a sequence one base away is much more abundant. Given the absence of the conserved phenylalanine or tryptophan at the CDR3 end, a read error is likely. The chain is built from TRBV6-5 and TRBJ2-7; D gene uncertain. CDR1 and CDR2 (germline): MNHEY, SVGAGI. The CDR3 totals 13 residues. The V end lost 0 bases, the J end lost 0 bases, and 3 bases lay between the germline ends. CDR3 coding DNA: TGTGCCAGCAGTTACTCGACCTCCTACGAGCAGTACTCC. Amino acid sequence: CASSYSTSYEQYS.

The CDR3 here is CASSQSGGTGTGTIYF. CDR3 nucleotide sequence: TGTGCCAGCAGCCAATCTGGTGGGACAGGGACCGGCACCATATATTTT. The rearrangement uses TRBV9 and TRBJ1-3; 9 nucleotides align to TRBD1. CDR1 and CDR2 from the germline V gene are SGDLS and YYNGEE. The CDR3 has 16 amino acids. Trimming cost V 4 bases and J 9 bases; bases outside gene matches: 14.